This record looks at one T cell receptor beta chain sequence and its context. The data were taken from a study of blood T cell repertoires in COVID-19. About the study: There were acute and convalescent COVID-19 samples, and they came from the United States, Italy and Spain. PBMCs, B-cell-depleted T cells, or T cells provided the cDNA or gDNA that made up the material.

In the study's own analysis: Amplification with reference gene primers provided the estimates of nucleated cell counts. The table came from immunoSEQ multiplex PCR; TCRdb's copy has only in-frame clones and leaves some out. That table is the source of V, J and clone size, and D and trimming were worked out from the DNA. Among about 190,000 clones listed, around 78% were seen once. The specimen sequenced was peripheral blood. The sequence came from a woman of 80 years or more with active or convalescent COVID-19.

Here the CDR3 reads CASSPQNSPLHF. CDR3 DNA: TGTGCCAGCAGTCCTCAGAATTCACCCCTCCACTTT. The V gene is TRBV6-6, the J gene TRBJ1-6, with unresolved D. Deletions cut 5 bases from V and 7 bases from J, with 6 bases between. The CDR3 extends over 12 amino acids. Germline lookup yields CDR1 MNHNY and CDR2 SVGAGI (reference sequence).